This T cell receptor beta chain derives from a study of T cell responses to AZD1222 COVID-19 vaccine. On the study more broadly: Second-dose schedules of about 4 or about 12 weeks were combined. Study-wide results and limits: Of spike-specific TCRs, nearly half reportedly target regions left unmutated in variants.

Looked up from germline, CDR1 is LGHNT and CDR2 is FRNRAP. This CDR3 comprises 13 residues. V was cut by 6 bases and J by 7 bases, with 12 bases left in between. This clone came up a few times. The antigen is not known. The table came from immunoSEQ multiplex PCR; TCRdb's copy has only in-frame clones and leaves some out. The sample consists of some 160,000 clones, 88% of them appearing once. The chain links TRBV12-5 to TRBJ2-2; D gene unclear. This TCR derives from an adult in good health. The specimen was peripheral blood, collected on day 0 of AZD1222 vaccination. CDR3 bases: TGTGCTAGTGGCTCCCGATTAGGCGGGGAGCTGTTTTTT. It codes for CASGSRLGGELFF.